This T cell receptor (beta chain) is drawn from a study of shared clonotypes between healthy human individuals (dated by TCRdb to 2020 to 2022). The study in broad terms: The cohort comprised two women and a few men aged 18 to 49 years. The study deeply sequenced blood TCR repertoires of about five healthy adults to estimate repertoire size and the extent of clonotype sharing between individuals. Libraries were prepared and TCR repertoires were sequenced by different laboratories using diverse techniques, in order to increase sequencing depth and limit assay-specific biases. Between about 0.8 and 9.5 billion PBMCs per donor were obtained by leukapheresis. For each donor, CD4 naive and CD4 memory were each given three plates, CD8 naive was given two plates, and CD8 memory was given one plate. Results and caveats for the whole study, not just this receptor: The genetic and exposure-history diversity represented was limited by the small number of donors. Naive subsets generally had larger estimated clonotype richness than memory subsets did. Pairwise subsampling indicated that sequencing depth was expected to affect the degree of clonotype sharing among donors. Compared with non-shared clonotypes, the clonotypes found in all four sorted-subset donors had higher generation probabilities. Even with the large sequencing depth, rarefaction of the sorted-subset datasets indicated that sequencing was incomplete. Around 5.4% of naive CD4, 3.5% of naive CD8, roughly 2.5% of memory CD4, and around 0.42% of memory CD8 clonotypes were shared across a few donors. Sampling was restricted to blood, and TCR repertoires in tissue are likely to differ from TCR repertoires in blood.

The donors were healthy, HIV-negative adults who had no recently reported acute infections or vaccinations. Every donor was a Caucasian adult residing in Nashville, Tennessee, USA. CD4+ T cells were enriched by magnetic negative selection, after which naive cells were positively selected on CD45RA and the negative fraction was taken as the memory subset. Blood was collected by leukapheresis, and PBMCs were isolated by Ficoll-Histopaque density gradient centrifugation and then cryopreserved in liquid nitrogen vapor phase. Analytical flow cytometry was used to check the purity and quantity of each magnetically sorted T cell population. From each sorted fraction, genomic DNA was isolated and quantified by UV absorbance on a Nanodrop 2000c. To note about this clone: Its antigen remains undetermined. Base qualities are missing; no much larger clone stands one base away.

TCR CDR3 regions were amplified from genomic DNA by multiplex PCR using the deep immunoSEQ assay. Genomic DNA extracted from each cell subset was distributed evenly over all wells of several immunoSEQ 96-well plates, and each plate served as one replicate. For sorted subsets, around 200 ng genomic DNA, equal to 25,000 to 35,000 T cell genomes, was loaded into each replicate PCR. Purified libraries were quantified with a Qubit 3.0 fluorometer, sized on a Bioanalyzer 2100, and re-quantified with the KAPA Library Quantification kit. A separate single-read 150-cycle Illumina NextSeq 550 flow cell was used to sequence each immunoSEQ 96-well plate. In the source study's methods: The immunoSEQ output contained only junctional sequences without quality scores, so filtering could not match that applied to full-length reads. Sequences were annotated with PyIR, a Python wrapper for IgBLAST v1.9, using IMGT germline references to assign V/J genes and CDR3. Reads were removed for weak V/J assignments (E-value above 1e-6), missing CDR3, stop codons, out-of-frame junctions, or ambiguous translated residues. V3J clonotypes were defined as sequences sharing the same inferred V gene, J gene, and CDR3 amino acid sequence. The percentage overlap between two repertoires was calculated by dividing the number of shared unique clonotypes by the size of the smaller repertoire. Repertoire richness was assessed with RTK rarefaction, the Chao1 estimator, and Recon v2.1 estimates of unobserved clonotypes. OLGA was used to compute generation probabilities for all TCRbeta clonotypes that the gDNA method yielded from a few donors. Held by TCRdb, this immuneACCESS table contains in-frame sequences only and omits some clones. Under half of the omission traces to an unresolved V gene where checked; the cause of the rest is unknown. D and trimming come from the DNA, and the V and J calls and clone size come from that table. This sample lists about a million clones; around 76% were detected once. Approximately 1.5% of the sample is held by the ten biggest clonotypes.

The CDR3, from cysteine to phenylalanine, totals 16 residues. Only CDR3 DNA is held: 48 bases, read in frame from base 1. Germline trimming amounts to 1 base on V and 0 bases on J, with 2 as the count of junction bases outside the gene matches. The germline V gene specifies LGHNA as CDR1 and YSLEER as CDR2. The sequence came from a man younger than 35 in good health. The V and J genes are TRBV4-3 and TRBJ2-5; the central 10 bases match TRBD2. Material for sequencing was memory CD4+ T cells sorted from blood. The intended sense of this specimen's cell subset or site label: CD45RA-negative fraction. The CDR3 protein sequence reads: CASSQVAGGYQETQYF. The DNA reads as follows: TGCGCCAGCAGCCAAGTAGCGGGAGGCTACCAAGAGACCCAGTACTTC.